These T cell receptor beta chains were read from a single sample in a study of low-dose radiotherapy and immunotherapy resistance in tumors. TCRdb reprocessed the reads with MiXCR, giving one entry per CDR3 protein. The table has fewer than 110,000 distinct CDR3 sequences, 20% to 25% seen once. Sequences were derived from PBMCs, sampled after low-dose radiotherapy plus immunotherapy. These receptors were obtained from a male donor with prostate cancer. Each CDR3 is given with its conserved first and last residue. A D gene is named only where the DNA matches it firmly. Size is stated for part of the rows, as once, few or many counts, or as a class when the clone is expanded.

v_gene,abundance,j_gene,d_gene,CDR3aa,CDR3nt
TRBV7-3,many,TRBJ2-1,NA,CASSLGPNNEQFF,TGTGCCAGCAGCCTGGGACCCAACAATGAGCAGTTCTTC
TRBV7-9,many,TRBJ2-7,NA,CASSSSGKQYF,TGTGCCAGCAGCTCTTCGGGCAAGCAGTACTTC
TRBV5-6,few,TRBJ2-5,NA,CASSPSVGETQYF,TGTGCCAGCAGCCCGTCGGTGGGAGAGACCCAGTACTTC
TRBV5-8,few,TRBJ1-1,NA,CASSFTAVNTEAFF,TGTGCCAGCAGCTTCACGGCCGTGAACACTGAAGCTTTCTTT
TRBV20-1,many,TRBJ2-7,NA,CSGTDGQSQYF,TGCAGTGGGACCGATGGACAAAGCCAGTACTTC
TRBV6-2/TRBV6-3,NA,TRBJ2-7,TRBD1,CASPGQGAPHEQYF,TGTGCCAGCCCGGGACAGGGAGCCCCCCACGAGCAGTACTTC
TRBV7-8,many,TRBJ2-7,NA,CASSYMINSYEQYF,TGTGCCAGCAGTTATATGATAAACTCCTACGAGCAGTACTTC
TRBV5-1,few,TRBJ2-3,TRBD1,CASSLAGGAGTDTQYF,TGCGCCAGCAGCTTGGCAGGGGGCGCGGGCACAGATACGCAGTATTTT
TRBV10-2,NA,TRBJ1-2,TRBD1,CASGQAYGYTF,TGCGCCAGCGGACAGGCCTATGGCTACACCTTC
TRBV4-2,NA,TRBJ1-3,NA,CASRVDSSGNTIYF,TGTGCCAGCAGGGTGGACAGCTCTGGAAACACCATATATTTT
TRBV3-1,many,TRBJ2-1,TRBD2,CASRASGGSHEQFF,TGTGCCAGCAGGGCGAGCGGGGGGTCCCATGAGCAGTTCTTC
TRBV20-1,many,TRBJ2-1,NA,CSGQIAAEQFF,TGCAGTGGGCAAATCGCTGCGGAGCAGTTCTTC
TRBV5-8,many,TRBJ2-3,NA,CASSQPRDNTDTQYF,TGTGCCAGCAGCCAACCCCGGGACAACACAGATACGCAGTATTTT
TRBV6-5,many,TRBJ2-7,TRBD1,CASSRTGDNDYEQYF,TGTGCCAGCAGCCGCACAGGGGACAATGACTACGAGCAGTACTTC
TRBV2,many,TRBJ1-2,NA,CASSGGTAGGYTF,TGTGCCAGCAGTGGAGGCACCGCGGGTGGCTACACCTTC
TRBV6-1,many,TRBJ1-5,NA,CASSEGDGTQPQHF,TGTGCCAGCAGTGAGGGGGACGGGACTCAGCCCCAGCATTTT
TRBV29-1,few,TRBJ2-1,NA,CSVSRGSYNEQFF,TGCAGCGTTTCCCGCGGCTCCTACAATGAGCAGTTCTTC
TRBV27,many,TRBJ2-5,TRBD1,CASSPQTTGVETQYF,TGTGCCAGCAGTCCGCAGACGACAGGGGTGGAGACCCAGTACTTC
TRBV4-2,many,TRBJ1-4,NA,CASSPPGGPTEKLFF,TGTGCCAGCAGTCCACCGGGGGGTCCCACTGAAAAACTGTTTTTT
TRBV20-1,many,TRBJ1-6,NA,CSARIPGRSSYNSPLHF,TGCAGTGCTAGGATCCCCGGAAGAAGCTCCTATAATTCACCCCTCCACTTT
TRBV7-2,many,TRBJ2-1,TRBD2,CASSLAIAGGHEQFF,TGTGCCAGCAGCTTAGCGATAGCGGGGGGGCATGAGCAGTTCTTC
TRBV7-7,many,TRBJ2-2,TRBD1,CASSLARQGTGELFF,TGTGCCAGCAGCTTAGCAAGACAGGGCACCGGGGAGCTGTTTTTT
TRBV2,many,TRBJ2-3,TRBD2,CASKLTSGATDTQYF,TGTGCCAGCAAACTGACTAGCGGGGCGACAGATACGCAGTATTTT
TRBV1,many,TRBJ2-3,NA,CTSSQVGTDTQYF,TGCACCAGCAGCCAAGTGGGGACAGATACGCAGTATTTT
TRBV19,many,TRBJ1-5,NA,CASSIVSVGQPQHF,TGTGCCAGTAGTATAGTTTCTGTCGGTCAGCCCCAGCATTTT
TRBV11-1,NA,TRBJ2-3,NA,CASSSERDTQYF,TGTGCCAGCAGCTCTGAACGGGATACGCAGTATTTT
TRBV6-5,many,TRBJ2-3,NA,CASRRSGWTDTQYF,TGTGCCAGCAGGCGAAGCGGGTGGACAGATACGCAGTATTTT
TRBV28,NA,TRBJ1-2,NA,CASSLSYYGYTF,TGTGCCAGCAGTTTATCCTACTATGGCTACACCTTC
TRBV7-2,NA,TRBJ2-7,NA,CASSLAQGIPYEQYF,TGTGCCAGCAGCTTAGCCCAGGGAATTCCCTACGAGCAGTACTTC
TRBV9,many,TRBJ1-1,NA,CASSAPGLKNTEAFF,TGTGCCAGCAGCGCCCCGGGACTCAAGAACACTGAAGCTTTCTTT
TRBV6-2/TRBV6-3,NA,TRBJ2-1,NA,CASKGATYNEQFF,TGTGCCAGCAAGGGAGCTACCTACAATGAGCAGTTCTTC
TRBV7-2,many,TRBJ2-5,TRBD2,CASSWTSGEETQYF,TGTGCCAGCAGCTGGACTAGCGGGGAAGAGACCCAGTACTTC
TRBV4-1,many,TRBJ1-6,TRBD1,CASSHIDRDNSPLHF,TGCGCCAGCAGCCATATCGACAGGGATAATTCACCCCTCCACTTT
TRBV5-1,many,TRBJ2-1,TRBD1,CASSMDRVFEQFF,TGCGCCAGCAGCATGGACAGGGTGTTTGAGCAGTTCTTC
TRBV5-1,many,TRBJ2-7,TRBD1,CASSLEVGQLGEQYF,TGCGCCAGCAGCTTGGAGGTGGGACAGCTGGGGGAGCAGTACTTC
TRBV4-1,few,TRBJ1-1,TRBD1,CASSDVGDRGDLAFF,TGCGCCAGCAGCGATGTCGGGGACAGGGGTGATTTGGCTTTCTTT
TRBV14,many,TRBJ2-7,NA,CASSDPGTYEQYF,TGTGCCAGCAGCGACCCGGGGACCTACGAGCAGTACTTC
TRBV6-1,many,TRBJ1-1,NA,CASSVSHLLGPGTFF,TGTGCCAGCAGTGTCTCCCACCTCCTGGGGCCAGGGACTTTCTTT
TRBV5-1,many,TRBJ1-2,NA,CASSPRTANYGYTF,TGCGCCAGCAGCCCAAGGACAGCTAACTATGGCTACACCTTC
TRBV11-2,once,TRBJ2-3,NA,CASSMGGLSNTDTQYF,TGTGCCAGCTCTATGGGGGGGCTCTCTAACACAGATACGCAGTATTTT
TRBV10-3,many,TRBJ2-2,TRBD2,CAISLSGGNTGELFF,TGTGCCATCAGCCTTAGCGGGGGGAACACCGGGGAGCTGTTTTTT